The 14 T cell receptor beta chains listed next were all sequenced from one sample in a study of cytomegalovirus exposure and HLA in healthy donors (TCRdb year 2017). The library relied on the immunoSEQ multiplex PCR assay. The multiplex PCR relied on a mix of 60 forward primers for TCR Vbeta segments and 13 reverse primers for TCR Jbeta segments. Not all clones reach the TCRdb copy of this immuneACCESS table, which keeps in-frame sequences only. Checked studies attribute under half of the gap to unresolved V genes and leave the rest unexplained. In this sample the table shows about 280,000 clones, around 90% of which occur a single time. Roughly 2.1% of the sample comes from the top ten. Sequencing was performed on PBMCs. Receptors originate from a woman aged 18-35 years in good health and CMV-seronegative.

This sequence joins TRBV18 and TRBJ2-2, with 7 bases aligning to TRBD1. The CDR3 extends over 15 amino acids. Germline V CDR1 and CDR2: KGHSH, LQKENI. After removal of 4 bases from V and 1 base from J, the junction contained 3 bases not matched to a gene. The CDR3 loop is CASSQGTVNTGELFF. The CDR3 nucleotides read TGTGCCAGCTCACAAGGGACAGTGAACACCGGGGAGCTGTTTTTT.

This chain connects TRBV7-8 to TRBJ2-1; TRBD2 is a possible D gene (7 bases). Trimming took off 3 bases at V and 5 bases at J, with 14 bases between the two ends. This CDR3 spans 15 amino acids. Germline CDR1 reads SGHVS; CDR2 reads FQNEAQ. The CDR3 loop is CASSFGGARDNEQFF. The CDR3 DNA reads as TGTGCCAGCAGCTTTGGGGGGGCCCGGGACAATGAGCAGTTCTTC.

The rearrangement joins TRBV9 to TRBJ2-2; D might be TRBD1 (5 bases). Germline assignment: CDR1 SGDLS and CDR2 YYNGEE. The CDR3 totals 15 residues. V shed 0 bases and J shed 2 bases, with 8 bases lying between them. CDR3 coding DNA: TGTGCCAGCAGCGTAGGGGGCAGCAACACCGGGGAGCTGTTTTTT. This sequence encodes CASSVGGSNTGELFF.

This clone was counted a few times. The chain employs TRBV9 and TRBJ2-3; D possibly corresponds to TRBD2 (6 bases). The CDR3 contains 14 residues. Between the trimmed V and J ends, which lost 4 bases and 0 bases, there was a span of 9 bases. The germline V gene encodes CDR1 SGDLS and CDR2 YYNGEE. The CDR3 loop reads CASSRGGSTDTQYF. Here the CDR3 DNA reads TGTGCCAGCAGCCGTGGGGGGAGCACAGATACGCAGTATTTT.

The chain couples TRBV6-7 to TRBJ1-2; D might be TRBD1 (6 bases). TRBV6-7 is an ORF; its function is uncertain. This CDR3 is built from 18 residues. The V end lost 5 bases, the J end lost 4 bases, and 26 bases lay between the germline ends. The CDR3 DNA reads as TGTGCCAGCAGTCTTCGGCGGGGGGCACGGAATTGCAGCTATGGCTACACCTTC. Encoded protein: CASSLRRGARNCSYGYTF.

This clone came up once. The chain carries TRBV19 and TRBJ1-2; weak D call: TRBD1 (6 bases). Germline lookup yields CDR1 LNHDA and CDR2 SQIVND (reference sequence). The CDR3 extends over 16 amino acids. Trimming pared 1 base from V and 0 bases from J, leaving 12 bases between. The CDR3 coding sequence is TGTGCCAGTAGTATAGGCGGACAGACAGCTAACTATGGCTACACCTTC. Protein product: CASSIGGQTANYGYTF. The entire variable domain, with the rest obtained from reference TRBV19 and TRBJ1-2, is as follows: DGGITQSPKYLFRKEGQNVTLSCEQNLNHDAMYWYRQDPGQGLRLIYYSQIVNDFQKGDIAEGYSVSREKKESFPLTVTSAQKNPTAFYLCASSIGGQTANYGYTFGSGTRLTVV.

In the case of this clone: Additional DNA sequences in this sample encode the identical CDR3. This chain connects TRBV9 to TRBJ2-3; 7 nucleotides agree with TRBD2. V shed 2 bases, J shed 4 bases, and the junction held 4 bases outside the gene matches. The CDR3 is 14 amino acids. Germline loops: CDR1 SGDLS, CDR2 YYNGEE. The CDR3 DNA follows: TGTGCCAGCAGCGTTGTGGGGGGGGCAGATACGCAGTATTTT. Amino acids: CASSVVGGADTQYF.

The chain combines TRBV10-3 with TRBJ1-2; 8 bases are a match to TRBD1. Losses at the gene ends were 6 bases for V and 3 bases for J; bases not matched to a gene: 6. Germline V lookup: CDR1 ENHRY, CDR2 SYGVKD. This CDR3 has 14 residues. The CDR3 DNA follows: TGTGCCATCAGGCCACAGGGGGTCGACTATGGCTACACCTTC. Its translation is CAIRPQGVDYGYTF.

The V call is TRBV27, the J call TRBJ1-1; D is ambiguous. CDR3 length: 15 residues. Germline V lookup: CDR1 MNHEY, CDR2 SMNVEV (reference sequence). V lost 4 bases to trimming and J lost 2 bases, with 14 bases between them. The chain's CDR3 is CASSSAAPGNTEAFF. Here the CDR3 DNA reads TGTGCCAGCAGTTCCGCAGCCCCGGGTAACACTGAAGCTTTCTTT.

The CDR3, as DNA: TGTGCCAGCAGCGGAACACTATTACAGGGTATTGGCGGGGAGCTGTTTTTT. Translation: CASSGTLLQGIGGELFF. The rearrangement joins TRBV27 to TRBJ2-2; possible D gene TRBD1, 6 bases. This CDR3 has 17 amino acids. Trimming cost V 6 bases and J 7 bases, with 24 bases left between them. The germline gives CDR1 MNHEY, CDR2 SMNVEV (reference sequence).

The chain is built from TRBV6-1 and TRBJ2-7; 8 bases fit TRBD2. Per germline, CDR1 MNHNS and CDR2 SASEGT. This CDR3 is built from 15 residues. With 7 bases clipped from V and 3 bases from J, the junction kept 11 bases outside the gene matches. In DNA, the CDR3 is TGTGCCAGCAAACTTCTGAGCGGGGGATTCTACGAGCAGTACTTC. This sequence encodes CASKLLSGGFYEQYF.

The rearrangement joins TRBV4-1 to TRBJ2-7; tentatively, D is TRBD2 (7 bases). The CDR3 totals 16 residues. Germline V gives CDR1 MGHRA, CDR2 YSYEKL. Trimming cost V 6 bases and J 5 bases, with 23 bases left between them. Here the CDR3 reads CASREVAGVGGDEQYF. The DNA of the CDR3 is TGCGCCAGCAGAGAAGTGGCGGGGGTAGGGGGGGACGAGCAGTACTTC.

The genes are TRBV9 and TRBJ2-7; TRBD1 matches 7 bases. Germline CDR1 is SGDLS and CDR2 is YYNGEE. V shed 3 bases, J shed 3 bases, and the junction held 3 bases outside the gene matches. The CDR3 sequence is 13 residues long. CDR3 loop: CASSEWDSYEQYF. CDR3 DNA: TGTGCCAGCAGCGAATGGGACAGCTACGAGCAGTACTTC.

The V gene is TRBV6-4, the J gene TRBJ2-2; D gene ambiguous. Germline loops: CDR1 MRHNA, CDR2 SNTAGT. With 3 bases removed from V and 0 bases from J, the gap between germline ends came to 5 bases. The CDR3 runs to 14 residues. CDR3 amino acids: CASSEHPNTGELFF. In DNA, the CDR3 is TGTGCCAGCAGTGAACACCCGAACACCGGGGAGCTGTTTTTT.